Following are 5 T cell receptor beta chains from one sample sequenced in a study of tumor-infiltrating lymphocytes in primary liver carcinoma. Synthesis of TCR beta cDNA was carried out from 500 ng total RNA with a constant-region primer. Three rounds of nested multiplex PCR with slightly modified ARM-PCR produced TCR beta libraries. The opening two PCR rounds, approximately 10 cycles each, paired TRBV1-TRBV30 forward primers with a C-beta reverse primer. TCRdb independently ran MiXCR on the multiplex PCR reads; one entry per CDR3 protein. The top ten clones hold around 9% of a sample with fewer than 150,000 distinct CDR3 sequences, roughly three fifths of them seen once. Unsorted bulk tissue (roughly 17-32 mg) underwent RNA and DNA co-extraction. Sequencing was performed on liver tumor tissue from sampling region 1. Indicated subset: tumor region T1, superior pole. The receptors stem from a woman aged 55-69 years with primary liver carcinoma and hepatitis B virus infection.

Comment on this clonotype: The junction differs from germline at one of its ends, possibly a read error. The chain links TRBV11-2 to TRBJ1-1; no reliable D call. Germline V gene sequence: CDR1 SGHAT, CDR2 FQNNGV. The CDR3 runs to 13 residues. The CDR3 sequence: CASGLEGNAEAFF. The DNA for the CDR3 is TGTGCCAGTGGCTTAGAAGGGAACGCTGAAGCTTTCTTT. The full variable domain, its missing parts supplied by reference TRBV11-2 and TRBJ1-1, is EAGVAQSPRYKIIEKRQSVAFWCNPISGHATLYWYQQILGQGPKLLIQFQNNGVVDDSQLPKDRFSAERLKGVDSTLKIQPAKLEDSAVYLCASGLEGNAEAFFGQGTRLTVV.

This CDR3 is CASSLGQLQETQYF. The CDR3 nucleotides read TGTGCCAGCAGTTTAGGACAACTCCAAGAGACCCAGTACTTC. The rearrangement joins TRBV28 to TRBJ2-5, with D perhaps matching TRBD1 (5 bases). CDR1 and CDR2 from the germline V gene are MDHEN and SYDVKM. V was pared by 2 bases and J by 1 base, with 8 bases between. This CDR3 has 14 residues.

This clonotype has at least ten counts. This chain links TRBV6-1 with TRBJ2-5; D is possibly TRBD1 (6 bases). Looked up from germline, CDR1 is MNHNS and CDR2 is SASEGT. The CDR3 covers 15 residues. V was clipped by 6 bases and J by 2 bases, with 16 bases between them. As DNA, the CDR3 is TGTGCCAGCAGGTACTGGACAGACAGTCAAGAGACCCAGTACTTC. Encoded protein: CASRYWTDSQETQYF.

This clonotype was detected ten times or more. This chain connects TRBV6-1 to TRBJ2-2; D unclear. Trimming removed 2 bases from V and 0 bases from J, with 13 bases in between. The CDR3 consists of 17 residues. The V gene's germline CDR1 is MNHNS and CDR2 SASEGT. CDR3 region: CASSEKFPTTNTGELFF. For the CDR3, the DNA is TGTGCCAGCAGTGAAAAGTTCCCAACAACGAACACCGGGGAGCTGTTTTTT.

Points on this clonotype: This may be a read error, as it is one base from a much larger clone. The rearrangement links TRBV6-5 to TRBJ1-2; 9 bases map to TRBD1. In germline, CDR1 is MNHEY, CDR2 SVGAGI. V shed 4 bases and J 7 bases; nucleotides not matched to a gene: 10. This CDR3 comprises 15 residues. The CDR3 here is CASSSLMDRGGGYTF. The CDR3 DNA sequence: TGTGCCAGCAGTTCCTTGATGGACAGGGGAGGTGGCTACACCTTC.